Below, 27 T cell receptor beta chains from the same sample are listed, as sequenced in a study of T cell responses to AZD1222 COVID-19 vaccine. Sequencing used immunoSEQ multiplex PCR; TCRdb keeps in-frame clones, though not all of them. This table has more than 150,000 clones, approximately 92% appearing once. The sample here was peripheral blood, taken on day 0 of AZD1222 vaccination. All receptors come from an adult in good health.

The V gene is TRBV2, the J gene TRBJ2-2; 8 bases align to TRBD2. The CDR3 is 14 residues long. Per germline, CDR1 SNHLY and CDR2 FYNNEI. The V gene end was trimmed by 8 bases and the J gene end by 5 bases; junction bases not matched to a gene: 7. CDR3 loop: CASRGGGGTGELFF. In DNA, the CDR3 is TGTGCCAGCCGGGGGGGAGGGGGGACCGGGGAGCTGTTTTTT.

The CDR3 DNA reads as TGCGCCAGCAGCCTTCGGGGGACTAGCGGGAGATGGCGGTTCCCCGGGGAGCTGTTTTTT. It codes for CASSLRGTSGRWRFPGELFF. The chain recombines TRBV4-1 with TRBJ2-2; TRBD2 matches at 14 bases. CDR3 length: 20 residues. Germline assignment: CDR1 MGHRA and CDR2 YSYEKL. The V gene end was trimmed by 4 bases and the J gene end by 6 bases; junction bases not matched to a gene: 16.

The rearrangement links TRBV9 to TRBJ2-7; TRBD1 matches 12 bases. CDR1 and CDR2 from the germline V gene are SGDLS and YYNGEE. V lost 2 bases to trimming and J lost 2 bases; unmatched junction nucleotides: 2. This CDR3 is built from 15 residues. This chain's CDR3 is CASSVGQGATYEQYF. As DNA, the CDR3 is TGTGCCAGCAGCGTGGGACAGGGGGCGACCTACGAGCAGTACTTC.

The J gene is TRBJ1-1, the V gene TRBV9, with D perhaps TRBD1 (5 bases). V lost 3 bases to trimming and J lost 4 bases, with 13 bases between them. The CDR3 covers 14 residues. Germline CDR1 reads SGDLS; CDR2 reads YYNGEE. The CDR3 sequence: CASSAIREGTEAFF. The CDR3 DNA follows: TGTGCCAGCAGCGCAATCAGGGAGGGCACTGAAGCTTTCTTT.

The V gene is TRBV5-1, the J gene TRBJ2-5; D might be TRBD2 (6 bases). V lost 4 bases and J lost 6, with 16 bases in between. The CDR3 is 14 amino acids. Germline V gene data show CDR1 as SGHRS and CDR2 as YFSETQ. The CDR3 nucleotides read TGCGCCAGCAGCACCGGGACTGCGGAGAAGACCCAGTACTTC. Protein: CASSTGTAEKTQYF.

The gene calls are TRBV19 and TRBJ1-3; weak D call: TRBD1 (6 bases). The CDR3 sequence is 14 residues long. CDR1 and CDR2 from the germline V gene are LNHDA and SQIVND (reference sequence). V lost 3 bases, J lost 5 bases, and 11 bases lay in between. The CDR3 sequence is CASSIAQGRNTIYF. The CDR3 DNA follows: TGTGCCAGTAGTATTGCGCAGGGGAGAAACACCATATATTTT.

V is TRBV7-9 and J is TRBJ1-1; possibly TRBD1 for D (5 bases). The CDR3 spans 15 residues. CDR1 and CDR2 (germline): SEHNR, FQNEAQ (reference sequence). V lost 6 bases to trimming and J lost 0 bases, with 14 bases between them. CDR3 DNA: TGTGCCAGCAGTTGGGGGAGACAGATGAACACTGAAGCTTTCTTT. It translates to CASSWGRQMNTEAFF.

V gene TRBV20-1 combines with J gene TRBJ1-6; D may be TRBD1 (5 bases). The CDR3 runs to 13 residues. Germline V gives CDR1 DFQATT, CDR2 SNEGSKA (reference sequence). The V end lost 4 bases, the J end lost 9 bases, and 13 bases lay between the germline ends. CDR3 bases: TGCAGTGCTATTGACGGACAACTTTCACCCCTCCACTTT. Protein product: CSAIDGQLSPLHF.

The J gene is TRBJ2-2, the V gene TRBV5-1; D gene ambiguous. In germline, CDR1 is SGHRS, CDR2 YFSETQ. The CDR3 consists of 16 residues. Trimming cost V 0 bases and J 1 base, with 10 bases left between them. This CDR3 reads CASSLGTAMNTGELFF. The CDR3 DNA is TGCGCCAGCAGCTTGGGGACGGCAATGAACACCGGGGAGCTGTTTTTT.

The chain uses TRBV7-2 and TRBJ1-2; D possibly corresponds to TRBD1 (5 bases). Trimming removed 2 bases at V and 2 bases at J, with 12 bases between. Germline loops: CDR1 SGHTA, CDR2 FQGNSA. This CDR3 is built from 15 residues. As DNA, the CDR3 is TGTGCCAGCAGCTTAACGCGACAGAGCAACTATGGCTACACCTTC. It specifies CASSLTRQSNYGYTF.

The chain carries TRBV4-1 and TRBJ1-1; TRBD1 is a possible D gene (6 bases). CDR3 length equals 15 residues. With 0 bases removed from V and 1 base from J, the gap between germline ends came to 9 bases. Germline V gives CDR1 MGHRA, CDR2 YSYEKL. CDR3 sequence: CASSQDRQANTEAFF. The CDR3 DNA sequence: TGCGCCAGCAGCCAAGATAGACAGGCGAACACTGAAGCTTTCTTT.

This CDR3 reads CASSEEGLHNEQFF. In nucleotides, the CDR3 is TGTGCCAGCAGTGAGGAGGGACTGCACAATGAGCAGTTCTTC. This sequence joins TRBV2 and TRBJ2-1; the D gene is possibly TRBD2 (6 bases). CDR1 and CDR2 (germline): SNHLY, FYNNEI. The V end lost 3 bases, the J end lost 5 bases, and 11 bases lay between the germline ends. The CDR3 consists of 14 residues. The full variable domain, in which reference TRBV2 and TRBJ2-1 provide the parts outside the CDR3, is EPEVTQTPSHQVTQMGQEVILRCVPISNHLYFYWYRQILGQKVEFLVSFYNNEISEKSEIFDDQFSVERPDGSNFTLKIRSTKLEDSAMYFCASSEEGLHNEQFFGPGTRLTVL.

V and J are TRBV4-3 and TRBJ1-5; no reliable D call. Germline V gives CDR1 LGHNA, CDR2 YSLEER. There are 14 residues in the CDR3. V shed 2 bases and J shed 3 bases, with 8 bases lying between them. The CDR3 loop is CASSQSVNNQPQHF. Here the CDR3 DNA reads TGCGCCAGCAGCCAATCGGTTAACAATCAGCCCCAGCATTTT.

This rearrangement joins TRBV7-9 to TRBJ1-1; 7 bases map to TRBD1. The germline V gene encodes CDR1 SEHNR and CDR2 FQNEAQ (reference sequence). The V and J ends lost 7 bases and 1 base, in that order; junction bases with no gene match: 6. This CDR3 region has 14 residues. The CDR3 coding sequence is TGTGCCAGCAACGCGGGACAGCCGAACACTGAAGCTTTCTTT. Encoded protein: CASNAGQPNTEAFF.

The chain links TRBV28 to TRBJ1-2; TRBD1 agrees at 7 bases. CDR3 length equals 15 residues. With V trimmed by 6 bases and J by 5 bases, 12 bases remained unmatched. Germline V gives CDR1 MDHEN, CDR2 SYDVKM. CDR3 in DNA: TGTGCCAGCAGAAGCCGGGGACAGCTTGATTATGGCTACACCTTC. Translation: CASRSRGQLDYGYTF.

The chain couples TRBV27 to TRBJ1-3; D is unresolved. The CDR3 spans 13 residues. CDR1 and CDR2 (germline): MNHEY, SMNVEV (reference sequence). Trimming removed 7 bases at V and 0 bases at J, with 7 bases between. The chain's CDR3 is CASKPNSGNTIYF. CDR3 coding DNA: TGTGCCAGCAAGCCGAACTCTGGAAACACCATATATTTT.

The chain carries TRBV9 and TRBJ2-5; D could derive from TRBD1 or TRBD2 (6 bases each). V was clipped by 0 bases and J by 1 base, with 19 bases between them. The germline gives CDR1 SGDLS, CDR2 YYNGEE. The CDR3 totals 18 residues. DNA for the CDR3: TGTGCCAGCAGCGTAGCGTGGGGGGCCCCCCAGGGCCAAGAGACCCAGTACTTC. Protein product: CASSVAWGAPQGQETQYF.

This chain connects TRBV6-5 to TRBJ2-2; 7 bases align to TRBD1. V gave up 0 bases and J gave up 0 bases; unmatched junction bases: 1. Germline V gene sequence: CDR1 MNHEY, CDR2 SVGAGI. The CDR3 spans 16 residues. CDR3 loop: CASSYSGQTNTGELFF. The CDR3 DNA sequence: TGTGCCAGCAGTTACTCGGGACAGACGAACACCGGGGAGCTGTTTTTT.

V is TRBV11-2 and J is TRBJ1-1, with a tentative D call TRBD1 (5 bases). Germline CDR1 reads SGHAT; CDR2 reads FQNNGV. The CDR3 length is 15 residues. Deletions cut 2 bases from V and 1 base from J, with 11 bases between. The CDR3 is CASSLRMGGNTEAFF. The CDR3 DNA reads TGTGCCAGCAGCTTAAGAATGGGGGGGAACACTGAAGCTTTCTTT. The variable domain in full, completed from reference TRBV11-2 and TRBJ1-1, reads EAGVAQSPRYKIIEKRQSVAFWCNPISGHATLYWYQQILGQGPKLLIQFQNNGVVDDSQLPKDRFSAERLKGVDSTLKIQPAKLEDSAVYLCASSLRMGGNTEAFFGQGTRLTVV.

CDR3 bases: TGTGCCAGTAGTCCTGACGGCGGCACAGATACGCAGTATTTT. Its protein is CASSPDGGTDTQYF. The rearrangement joins TRBV19 to TRBJ2-3; D is unclear. Germline V gene lookup returns CDR1 LNHDA and CDR2 SQIVND (reference sequence). The CDR3 has 14 amino acids. V was trimmed by 5 bases and J by 1 base, leaving 10 bases between them.

This chain joins TRBV5-6 and TRBJ2-5, with 10 bases that match TRBD2. The CDR3 is 15 amino acids. V shed 3 bases and J 4 bases; nucleotides not matched to a gene: 6. In germline, CDR1 is SGHDT, CDR2 YYEEEE. CDR3: CASSYPAGGPETQYF. The CDR3 bases are TGTGCCAGCAGCTACCCAGCGGGAGGGCCAGAGACCCAGTACTTC.

J is TRBJ2-2 and V is TRBV4-1; no clear D gene. Trimming removed 0 bases at V and 6 bases at J, with 20 bases between. CDR1 and CDR2 from the germline V gene are MGHRA and YSYEKL. This CDR3 spans 18 amino acids. CDR3 nucleotide sequence: TGCGCCAGCAGCCAAGAAGACCCTCTGAGATATAATGCCGGGGAGCTGTTTTTT. It translates to CASSQEDPLRYNAGELFF.

The genes are TRBV19 and TRBJ1-1; the D is unclear. The length of the CDR3 is 12 residues. Germline assignment: CDR1 LNHDA and CDR2 SQIVND (reference sequence). With 5 bases removed from V and 1 base from J, the gap between germline ends came to 5 bases. In DNA form, the CDR3 reads TGTGCCAGTAGTGTCTCGAACACTGAAGCTTTCTTT. This codes for CASSVSNTEAFF.

The chain carries TRBV7-6 and TRBJ1-1, with a tentative D call TRBD1 (5 bases). This CDR3 spans 11 amino acids. CDR1 and CDR2 from the germline V gene are SGHVS and FNYEAQ. Trimming pared 3 bases from V and 7 bases from J, leaving 6 bases between. CDR3 nucleotides: TGTGCCAGCAGCTTGGGGCATGAAGCTTTCTTT. Its translation is CASSLGHEAFF. Variable domain in full (rest from reference TRBV7-6 and TRBJ1-1): GAGVSQSPRYKVTKRGQDVALRCDPISGHVSLYWYRQALGQGPEFLTYFNYEAQQDKSGLPNDRFSAERPEGSISTLTIQRTEQRDSAMYRCASSLGHEAFFGQGTRLTVV.

The rearrangement links TRBV5-1 to TRBJ2-7; a possible D gene is TRBD1 (6 bases). This CDR3 has 15 residues. V gave up 2 bases and J gave up 3 bases, with 15 bases separating them. CDR1 and CDR2 from the germline V gene are SGHRS and YFSETQ. This CDR3 reads CASSFQPGQYYEQYF. CDR3 in DNA: TGCGCCAGCAGCTTCCAACCGGGACAATACTACGAGCAGTACTTC. Supplemented by reference TRBV5-1 and TRBJ2-7, the full variable domain reads KAGVTQTPRYLIKTRGQQVTLSCSPISGHRSVSWYQQTPGQGLQFLFEYFSETQRNKGNFPGRFSGRQFSNSRSEMNVSTLELGDSALYLCASSFQPGQYYEQYFGPGTRLTVT.

The CDR3 DNA reads as TGTGCCATCACCGAGACGGGGGGCTTCGGGGAGCTGTTTTTT. It specifies CAITETGGFGELFF. The V call is TRBV6-5, the J call TRBJ2-2; weak D call: TRBD2 (7 bases). This CDR3 has 14 amino acids. The ends were cut back, 10 bases at V and 7 bases at J, with 19 bases in the middle. Germline loops: CDR1 MNHEY, CDR2 SVGAGI.

This sequence joins TRBV5-8 and TRBJ1-2; D gene uncertain. V was trimmed by 5 bases and J by 7 bases, leaving 15 bases between them. The CDR3 is 13 residues long. Germline V gives CDR1 SGHTS, CDR2 YDEGEE. The CDR3 DNA reads TGTGCCAGCAGGCCCTCCCATACCCTTGGCTACACCTTC. Amino acids: CASRPSHTLGYTF.